This T cell receptor beta chain stems from a study of blood T cell repertoires in COVID-19. Overall study: The cDNA or gDNA used as material had been derived from T cells, B-cell-depleted T cells, or PBMCs.

Enrolment of Seattle patients took place during active infection, and they were followed longitudinally. Produced via immunoSEQ multiplex PCR; TCRdb's table is partial and in-frame only. The table includes 220,000 or so clones, 70% to 90% detected once. Germline V gene data show CDR1 as SGHRS and CDR2 as YFSETQ. The V gene end was trimmed by 3 bases and the J gene end by 4 bases; junction bases not matched to a gene: 6. This CDR3 is built from 14 residues. The receptor's source is a woman aged 50 to 65 with COVID-19, enrolled during active disease. The chain links TRBV5-1 to TRBJ1-2, with 7 bases identical to TRBD1. The sample was peripheral blood. The CDR3 protein is CASSWGDRVYGYTF. The CDR3, as DNA: TGCGCCAGCAGCTGGGGGGACAGAGTCTATGGCTACACCTTC.